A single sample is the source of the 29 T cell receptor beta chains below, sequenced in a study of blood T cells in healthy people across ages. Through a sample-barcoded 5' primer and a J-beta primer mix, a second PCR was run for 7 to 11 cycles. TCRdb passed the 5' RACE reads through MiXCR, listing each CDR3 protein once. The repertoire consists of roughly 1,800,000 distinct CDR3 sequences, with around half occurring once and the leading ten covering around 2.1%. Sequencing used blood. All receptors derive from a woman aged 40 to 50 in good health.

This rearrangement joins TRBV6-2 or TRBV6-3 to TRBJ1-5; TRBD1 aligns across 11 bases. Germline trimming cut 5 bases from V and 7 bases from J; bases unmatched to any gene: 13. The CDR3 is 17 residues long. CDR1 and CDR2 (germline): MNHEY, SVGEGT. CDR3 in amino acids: CASSVLSGTGGRQPQHF. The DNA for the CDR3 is TGTGCCAGCAGTGTTCTCTCCGGGACAGGGGGACGGCAGCCCCAGCATTTT.

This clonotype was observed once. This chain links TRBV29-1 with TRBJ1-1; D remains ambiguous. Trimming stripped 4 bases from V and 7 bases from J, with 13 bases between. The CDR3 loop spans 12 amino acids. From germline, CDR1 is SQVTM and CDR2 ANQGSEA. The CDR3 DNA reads TGCAGCGTTGCAATTATGGGGAATGAAGCTTTCTTT. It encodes CSVAIMGNEAFF.

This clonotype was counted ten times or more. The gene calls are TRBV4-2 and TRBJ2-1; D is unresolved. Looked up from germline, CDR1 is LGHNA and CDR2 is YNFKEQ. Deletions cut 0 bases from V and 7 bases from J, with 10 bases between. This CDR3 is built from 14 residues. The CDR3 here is CASSQDIEENEQFF. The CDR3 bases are TGTGCCAGCAGCCAAGACATCGAAGAAAATGAGCAGTTCTTC.

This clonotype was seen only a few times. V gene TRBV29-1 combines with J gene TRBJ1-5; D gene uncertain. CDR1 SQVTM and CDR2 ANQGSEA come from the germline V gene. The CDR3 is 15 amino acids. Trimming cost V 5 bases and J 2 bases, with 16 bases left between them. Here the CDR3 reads CSVQVEGFGNQPQHF. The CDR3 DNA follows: TGCAGCGTTCAAGTGGAGGGTTTTGGCAATCAGCCCCAGCATTTT.

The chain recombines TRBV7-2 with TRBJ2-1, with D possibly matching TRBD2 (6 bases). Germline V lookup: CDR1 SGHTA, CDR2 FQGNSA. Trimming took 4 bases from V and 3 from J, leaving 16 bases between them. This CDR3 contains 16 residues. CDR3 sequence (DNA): TGTGCCAGCAGCTCCCAGGGACTCGGATACTACAATGAGCAGTTCTTC. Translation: CASSSQGLGYYNEQFF.

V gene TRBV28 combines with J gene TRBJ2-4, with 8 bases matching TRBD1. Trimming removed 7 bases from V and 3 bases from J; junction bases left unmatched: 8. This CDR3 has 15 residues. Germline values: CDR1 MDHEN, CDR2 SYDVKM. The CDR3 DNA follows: TGTGCCAGCAAGGAAGCACAGGGGGGCAAAAACATTCAGTACTTC. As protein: CASKEAQGGKNIQYF.

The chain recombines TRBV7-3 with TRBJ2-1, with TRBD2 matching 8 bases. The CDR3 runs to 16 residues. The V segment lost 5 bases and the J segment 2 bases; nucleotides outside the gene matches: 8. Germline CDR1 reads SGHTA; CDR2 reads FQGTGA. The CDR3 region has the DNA TGTGCCAGCAGCCGTAGCGGGGTACTAGCCTACAATGAGCAGTTCTTC. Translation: CASSRSGVLAYNEQFF.

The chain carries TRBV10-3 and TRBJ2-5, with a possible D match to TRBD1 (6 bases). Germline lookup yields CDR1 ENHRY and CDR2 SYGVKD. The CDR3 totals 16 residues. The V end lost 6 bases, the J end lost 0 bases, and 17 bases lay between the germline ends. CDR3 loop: CAIRSPSGQNQETQYF. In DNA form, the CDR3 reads TGTGCCATCAGGAGCCCCTCGGGACAAAACCAAGAGACCCAGTACTTC.

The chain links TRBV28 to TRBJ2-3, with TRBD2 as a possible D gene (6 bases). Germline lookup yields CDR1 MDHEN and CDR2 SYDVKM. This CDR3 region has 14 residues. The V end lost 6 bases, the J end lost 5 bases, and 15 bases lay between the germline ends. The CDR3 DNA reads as TGTGCCAGCAGGGGCCGGGACTCACTAGATACGCAGTATTTT. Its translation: CASRGRDSLDTQYF.

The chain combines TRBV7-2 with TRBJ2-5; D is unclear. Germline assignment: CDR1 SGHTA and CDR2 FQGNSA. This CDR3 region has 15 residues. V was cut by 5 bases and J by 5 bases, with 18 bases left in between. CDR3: CASSPVLWGSETQYF. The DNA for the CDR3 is TGTGCCAGCAGCCCCGTTCTGTGGGGTTCGGAGACCCAGTACTTC.

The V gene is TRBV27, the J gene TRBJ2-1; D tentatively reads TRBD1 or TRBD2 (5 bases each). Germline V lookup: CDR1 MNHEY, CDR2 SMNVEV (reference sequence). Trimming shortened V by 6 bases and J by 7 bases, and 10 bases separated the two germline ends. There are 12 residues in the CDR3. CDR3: CASRPGPNEQFF. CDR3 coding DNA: TGTGCCAGCAGGCCGGGACCAAATGAGCAGTTCTTC.

Written as DNA, the CDR3 is TGCGCCAGCAGCTTGGCCAAGGGGCCCTACGAGCAGTACTTC. Translated: CASSLAKGPYEQYF. The chain uses TRBV5-1 and TRBJ2-4; possible D gene TRBD1, 5 bases. The DNA end lines up better with TRBJ2-7; the J call may be wrong. Germline-derived CDR1 and CDR2 are SGHRS and YFSETQ. The CDR3 is 14 amino acids.

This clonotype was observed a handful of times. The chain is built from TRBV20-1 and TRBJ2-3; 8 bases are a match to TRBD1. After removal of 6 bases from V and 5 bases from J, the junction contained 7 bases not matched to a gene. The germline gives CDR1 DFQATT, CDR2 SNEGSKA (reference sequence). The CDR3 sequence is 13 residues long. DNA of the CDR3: TGCAGTGCCCAGGACAGGGACGGAGATACGCAGTATTTT. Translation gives CSAQDRDGDTQYF.

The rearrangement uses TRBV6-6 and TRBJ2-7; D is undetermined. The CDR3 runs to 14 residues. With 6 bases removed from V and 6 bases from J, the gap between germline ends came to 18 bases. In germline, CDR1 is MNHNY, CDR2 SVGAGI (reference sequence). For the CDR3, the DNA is TGTGCCAGCAGAAGGGTGGAAGATAGTTTCGAGCAGTACTTC. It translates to CASRRVEDSFEQYF.

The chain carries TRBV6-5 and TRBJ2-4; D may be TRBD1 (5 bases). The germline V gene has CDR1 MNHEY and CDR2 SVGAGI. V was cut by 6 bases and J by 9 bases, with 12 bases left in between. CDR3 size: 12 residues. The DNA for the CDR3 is TGTGCCAGCAGAAGAGACAGTGGCATTCAGTACTTC. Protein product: CASRRDSGIQYF.

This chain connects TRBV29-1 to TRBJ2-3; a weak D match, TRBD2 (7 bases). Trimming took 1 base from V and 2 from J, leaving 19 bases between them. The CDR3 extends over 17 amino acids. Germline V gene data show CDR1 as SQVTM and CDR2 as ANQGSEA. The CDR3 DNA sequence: TGCAGCGTTGAAGGAAGAGGGGGGGCCCCCCCCACAGATACGCAGTATTTT. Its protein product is CSVEGRGGAPPTDTQYF.

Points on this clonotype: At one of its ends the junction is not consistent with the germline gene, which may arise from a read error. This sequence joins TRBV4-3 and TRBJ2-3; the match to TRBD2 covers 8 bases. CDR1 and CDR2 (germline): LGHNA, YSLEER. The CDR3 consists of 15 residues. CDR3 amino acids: CASSQVLGGVDTQYF. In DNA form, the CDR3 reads TGCGCAAGCAGCCAGGTTCTCGGGGGGGTAGATACGCAGTATTTT.

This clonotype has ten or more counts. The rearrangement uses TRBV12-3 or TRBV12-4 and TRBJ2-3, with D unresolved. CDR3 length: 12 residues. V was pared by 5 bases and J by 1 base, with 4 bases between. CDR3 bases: TGTGCCAGCAGTAAACGCACAGATACGCAGTATTTT. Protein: CASSKRTDTQYF.

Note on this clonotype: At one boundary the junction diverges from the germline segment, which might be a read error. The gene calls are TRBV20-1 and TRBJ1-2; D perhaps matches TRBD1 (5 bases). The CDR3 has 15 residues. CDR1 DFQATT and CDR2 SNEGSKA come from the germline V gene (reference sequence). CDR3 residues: CSASSQWTSNHGYTF. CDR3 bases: TGCAGTGCTAGTTCTCAGTGGACATCTAACCATGGCTACACCTTC.

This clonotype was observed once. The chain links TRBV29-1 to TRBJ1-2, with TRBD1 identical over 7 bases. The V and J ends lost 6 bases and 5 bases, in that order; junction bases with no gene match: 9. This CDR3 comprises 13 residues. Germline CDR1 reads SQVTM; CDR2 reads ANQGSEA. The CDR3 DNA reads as TGCAGCGTCGGCGACAGGGACGCATATGGCTACACCTTC. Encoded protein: CSVGDRDAYGYTF.

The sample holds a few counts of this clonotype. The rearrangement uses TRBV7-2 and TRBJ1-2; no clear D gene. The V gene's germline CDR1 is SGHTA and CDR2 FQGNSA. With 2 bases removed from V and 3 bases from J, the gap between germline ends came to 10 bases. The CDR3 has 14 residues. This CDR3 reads CASSLSPGYYGYTF. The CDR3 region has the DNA TGTGCCAGCAGCTTAAGTCCAGGCTACTATGGCTACACCTTC.

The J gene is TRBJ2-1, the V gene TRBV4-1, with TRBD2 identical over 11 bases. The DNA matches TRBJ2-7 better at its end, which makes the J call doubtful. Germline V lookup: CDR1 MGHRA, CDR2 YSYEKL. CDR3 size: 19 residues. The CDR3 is CASSQSLAGGWSSYNEQYF. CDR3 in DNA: TGCGCCAGCAGCCAAAGTCTAGCGGGGGGCTGGAGCTCCTACAATGAGCAGTACTTC.

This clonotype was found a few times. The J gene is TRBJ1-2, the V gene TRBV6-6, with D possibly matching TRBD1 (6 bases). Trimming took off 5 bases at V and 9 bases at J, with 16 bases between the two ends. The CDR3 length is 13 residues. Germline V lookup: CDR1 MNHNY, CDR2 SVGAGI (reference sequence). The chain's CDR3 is CASSLDRTYSYTF. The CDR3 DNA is TGTGCCAGCAGTCTGGACAGAACGTATAGCTACACCTTC.

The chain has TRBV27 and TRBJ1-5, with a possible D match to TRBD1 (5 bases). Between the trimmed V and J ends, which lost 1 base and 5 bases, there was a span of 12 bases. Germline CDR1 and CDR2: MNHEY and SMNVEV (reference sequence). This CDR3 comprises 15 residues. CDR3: CASSLYQGGDQPQHF. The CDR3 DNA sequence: TGTGCCAGCAGTTTATATCAGGGTGGCGATCAGCCCCAGCATTTT.

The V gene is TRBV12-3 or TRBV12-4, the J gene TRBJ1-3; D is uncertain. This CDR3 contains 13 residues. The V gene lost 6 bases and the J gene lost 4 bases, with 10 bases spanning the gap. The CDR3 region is CASRKAGGNTIYF. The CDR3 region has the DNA TGTGCCAGCAGGAAGGCCGGAGGAAACACCATATATTTT.

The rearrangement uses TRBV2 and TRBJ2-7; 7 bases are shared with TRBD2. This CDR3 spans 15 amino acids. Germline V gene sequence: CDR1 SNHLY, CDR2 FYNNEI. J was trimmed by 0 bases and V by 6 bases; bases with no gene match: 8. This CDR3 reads CASSMGGVNSYEQYF. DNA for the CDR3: TGTGCCAGCAGCATGGGGGGGGTAAACTCCTACGAGCAGTACTTC.

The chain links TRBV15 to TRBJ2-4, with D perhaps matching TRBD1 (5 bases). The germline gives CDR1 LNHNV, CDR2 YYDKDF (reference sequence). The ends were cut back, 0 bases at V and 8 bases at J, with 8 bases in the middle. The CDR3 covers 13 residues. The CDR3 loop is CATSRDLRDIQYF. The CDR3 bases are TGTGCCACCAGCAGAGATCTCAGGGACATTCAGTACTTC.

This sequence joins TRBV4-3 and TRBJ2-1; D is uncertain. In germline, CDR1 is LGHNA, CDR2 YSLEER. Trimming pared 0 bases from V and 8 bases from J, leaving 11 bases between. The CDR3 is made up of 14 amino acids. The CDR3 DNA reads TGCGCCAGCAGCCAAGATCTCAGGCGACATGAGCAGTTCTTC. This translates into CASSQDLRRHEQFF.

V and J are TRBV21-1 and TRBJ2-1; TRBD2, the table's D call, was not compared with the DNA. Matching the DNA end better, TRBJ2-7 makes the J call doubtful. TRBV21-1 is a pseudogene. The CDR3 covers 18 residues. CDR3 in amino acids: CASSKVVSTGESYNEQYF. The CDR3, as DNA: TGTGCCAGCAGCAAAGTAGTCTCCACCGGGGAGTCCTACAATGAGCAGTACTTC.